This T cell receptor (beta chain) originates from a study of T cell changes during pregnancy in multiple sclerosis (dated by TCRdb to between 2018 and 2021). For the study in its entirety: Changes in the T cell repertoire over the course of pregnancy were examined in this study in women with multiple sclerosis.

The CDR3, from cysteine to phenylalanine, totals 13 residues. Solely the CDR3 DNA is kept, with 39 bases framed from the first base. V sheds 3 bases and J sheds 7 bases, leaving 15 bases between their ends. Taken from the germline V gene (reference sequence), the CDR1 and CDR2 loops are GTSNPN and SVGIG. Comments on this clone: What this receptor recognizes is not known. One base away there is no much larger clone; base qualities are not given.

Library creation used the immunoSEQ multiplex PCR assay. In its TCRdb copy, this immuneACCESS table keeps in-frame sequences only and misses some clones. Where compared with another copy, unresolved V genes explain less than half of these, and the others have no known cause. The sample table shows about 79,000 clones, and 75% to 95% are seen once. The top ten constitute about 0.45% of the sample. Here the sequenced sample was CD4+ T cells from peripheral blood mononuclear cells, taken in the second trimester of pregnancy. The sequence came from a female donor with multiple sclerosis, enrolled in a pregnancy study. The chain uses TRBV30 and TRBJ2-5; the D gene lacks a confident call. The sequenced DNA: TGTGCCTGGAGGCAGGATCCCTTTGGGACCCAGTACTTC. Its translation is CAWRQDPFGTQYF.